This T cell receptor (beta chain) was obtained from a study of OX40 agonist ivuxolimab in advanced cancers. Whole-study context: Cancers in dose escalation were hepatocellular, melanoma, renal cell and head and neck.

Worth noting for this clone: The antigen is unknown.

Study conclusions and caveats: Clonal expansion was among the lowest in partial responders at 0.1-3.0 mg/kg, especially CD8+. CD4+ and CD8+ blood T cells expanded clonally by week 6 at 0.1 to 3.0 mg/kg.

With baseline, cycle 4 day 1, and cycle 7 day 1 as timepoints, blood was sampled. Germline CDR1 is SGHNT and CDR2 is YENEEA. V was shortened by 1 base and J by 4 bases, with 5 bases between the two germline ends. CDR3 length equals 12 residues. Produced via immunoSEQ multiplex PCR; TCRdb's table is partial and in-frame only. The table records some 74,000 clones, around 90% of them present only once. Here the sequenced sample was CD4+ or CD8+ T cells sorted from blood, taken in a trial of the OX40 agonist ivuxolimab. The chain uses TRBV11-3 and TRBJ2-7, with unresolved D. The source is an adult with an advanced solid tumor such as melanoma, head and neck, liver or kidney cancer. The CDR3 protein is CASSLGEYEQYF. The CDR3 DNA reads TGTGCCAGCAGCTTAGGAGAGTACGAGCAGTACTTC.